Described below is a single T cell receptor beta chain sequence and its context. This clone's antigen is unknown. Base-call qualities are not available, and no considerably larger clone is one nucleotide away. Libraries were prepared through the immunoSEQ multiplex PCR assay. The multiplex PCR relied on a mix of 60 forward primers for TCR Vbeta segments and 13 reverse primers for TCR Jbeta segments. The CDR3 region of rearranged TCR beta genes was amplified from genomic DNA with a multiplex PCR assay. On the Illumina HiSeq System, the amplified TCR beta libraries were sequenced as 87-base-pair reads. Per the original workflow: A later analysis counted about 80 million unique TCR beta chains across the approximately 700 repertoires, and 9.5 million to 11 million of these chains were shared by at least two donors. A nearest-neighbor algorithm error-corrected the raw reads and collapsed the reads into unique sequences, merging closely related sequences to remove PCR and sequencing errors. Alignment of CDR3 sequences to IMGT reference sequences was used to assign V, D and J gene segments. For a sequence to be retained, a match of at least six nucleotides was required to both a V gene segment and a J gene segment. A rearrangement counted as productive if the CDR3 had no stop codons and remained in frame with V and J, and every other rearrangement counted as non-productive. CDR3 was defined according to IMGT convention as the region running from the second conserved V-encoded cysteine to the conserved J-encoded phenylalanine. The earlier analysis of some 550 of the donors excluded any sequence lacking an unambiguous match to a single V gene segment. In an earlier analysis of 587 of the donors, V segments were called functional above 56.7% productive rearrangements and were called segregating when the between-donor standard deviation exceeded 5%. To diagnose cytomegalovirus status from the catalog of TCR beta chain sequences, a statistical classification framework was built. A later analysis assigned V and J genes by comparing TCR nucleotide sequences with IMGT/GENE-DB human TR gene sequences. The TCRdist pipeline was used in a later analysis to assign CDR3 sequences and most-parsimonious VDJ recombination scenarios. In a later analysis, each TCR beta chain was defined by its CDR3 amino acid sequence together with its V-gene family, and reads without a unique V-gene family were excluded. In a later analysis, nearly 600 highly shared, low-generation-probability nucleotide sequences were removed to address suspected cross-contamination and a sequencing artifact. For each public chain, a later analysis derived a clonal expansion index from normalized ranks of inferred template counts within each repertoire. In a later analysis, generation probabilities were computed with a VDJ recombination model fitted to out-of-frame rearrangements, and the resulting probabilities were checked against IGoR. In a later analysis, hypergeometric tests were used to score TCR-TCR, TCR-HLA and TCR-CMV co-occurrence, with a repertoire-size bias correction applied to TCR pairs. A later analysis estimated false discovery rates by permuting HLA or CMV assignments 20 times. A later analysis grouped co-occurring TCRs with DBSCAN, adding TCRdist sequence similarity when clustering within HLA-allele-positive subsets. For co-occurrence clustering, repertoires with fewer than 30,000 or more than 120,000 public chains were excluded, along with five or six repertoires with anomalous nucleotide sharing. Entries here come from immuneACCESS through TCRdb and include only in-frame sequences with V and J called. Some clones fail to appear in such tables; in the studies checked, an unresolved V gene covers under half of the shortfall, and the cause of the remainder is unknown. D and trimming come from the DNA, and the V and J calls and clone size come from that table. This sample lists roughly 120,000 clones; roughly 63% were detected once. The ten most abundant clones make up about 1.6% of the sample.

In total, roughly 710 healthy bone marrow donors made up the cohort. At the time of sampling, all cohort members were nominally healthy, though unrecorded immune exposures were likely present. The donor was CMV seropositive and belonged to the group of about 290 seropositive cohort members. A peripheral blood sample was provided by each donor, and peripheral blood mononuclear cells were used for TCR beta sequencing. The Qiagen DNeasy Blood Extraction Kit was used to extract genomic DNA from the blood cell samples. The data belong to a study of cytomegalovirus exposure and HLA in healthy donors (dated by TCRdb to the late 2010s). Turning to the overall study: According to an earlier analysis of a few hundred of the donors, 150 million to 200 million T cells yielded 95 million to 140 million unique TCR beta sequences and more than 250 Gb of sequence data. To study patterns of TCR occurrence, a later analysis re-analyzed previously published TCR beta repertoires from just over 650 donors and added high-resolution HLA genotyping. The study used immunosequencing to profile the T cell repertoires of approximately 650 subjects and linked those repertoires to cytomegalovirus serostatus. Across 300 to 400 genotyped donors of the cohort, an average of roughly 230,000 unique TCR beta nucleotide sequences per donor were sequenced, and roughly 20% of those sequences were non-productive. Because of strong linkage in the cohort, roughly five DR-DQ haplotypes were treated as single units for association and clustering. A later genetic analysis used genome-wide SNP genotypes for about 55% of the 666 donors, treating that subset as a discovery cohort. Approximately 330 gigabases of sequencing data and around 80 million unique TCR sequences made up an early release that covered fewer than 650 HLA-typed donors. A separate validation cohort of over a hundred different subjects was used in addition to the roughly 640-subject first cohort. Every repertoire in the discovery cohort had been generated on one and the same sequencing platform. Of the roughly 400 genotyped donors, roughly 76% were placed in the genetic ancestry cluster associated with self-reported Caucasian donors. The later analysis used no new phenotypic data to find candidate immune exposures, relying instead on TCR beta sequences and their occurrence across donors. To decide whether each TCR beta V gene segment behaved as functional or pseudogenic, an earlier analysis of 587 of the donors relied on high-throughput TCR beta sequencing. The study aimed to test whether cataloging public T cell receptors could reveal signatures of past pathogen exposure. Donor age, sex, ethnicity and CMV serostatus were compiled together with the repertoire data. To predict cytomegalovirus infection status, the study combined high-throughput TCR immunosequencing, statistical association of individual TCRs with disease status, and machine learning. HLA typing included class I and class II loci at four-digit resolution. The number of typed donors differed by locus: about 620-640 for A, B, C, DRB1 and DQB1; about 520 for DQA1; approximately 600 for DPA1; and around 470 for DPB1. General findings and caveats noted by the study authors: The authors suggested that the approach could potentially be extended to other disease states and immunological phenotypes. In this cohort, only TCR beta chains were sequenced, and detectable features were limited by the absence of alpha or paired-chain data. Linkage disequilibrium might explain the correlated functional status among segregating V segments, but an unknown experimental factor could not be excluded. A later analysis found that HLA-associated TCR beta chains were more clonally expanded and had lower generation probabilities than equally common non-associated chains. According to a later analysis, parvovirus B19, influenza, CMV and Epstein-Barr virus appeared linked to several top co-occurrence clusters. The earlier analysis of some 560 of the donors excluded 15 to 20 rarely observed V segments, including chromosome 9 orphons, because counts were too low. When HLA alleles, especially DR and DQ, strongly co-occurred, TCR associations were difficult to assign to individual alleles. Because the 87-base-pair reads could not distinguish some IMGT-functional V segments, including TRBV6-2 and TRBV6-3, those segments were excluded. Presence/absence analyses assumed roughly uniform sequencing depth across donors, an assumption that may not hold. A later analysis found that most CMV-associated TCR beta chains appeared HLA-restricted, with HLA associations seemingly driven largely by CMV exposure. A few of the identified cytomegalovirus-associated TCR beta chains were confirmed in vitro to be specific for cytomegalovirus antigens. Specific HLA alleles were associated with over 15,000 TCR beta sequences at a false discovery rate of 0.05 in a later analysis. In a later analysis, the rate of TCR association differed among HLA loci, with DRB1 alleles having the most associated TCRs and HLA-C alleles having the fewest. A later genetic analysis associated a missense DCLRE1C variant with V-gene and J-gene trimming of TCR beta chains, and an independent cohort replicated the association. A cluster of highly shared sequence variants was judged likely to represent a technical artifact of the sequencing pipeline. Cytomegalovirus status was reported to be diagnosed by the classifier with high specificity and sensitivity in both the original and validation cohorts. The only immune exposure information available for the cohort was CMV serostatus. A further reported finding was that TCR beta sequences accurately predicted the HLA-A and HLA-B alleles for most subjects in the first cohort. In the study, 164 TCR beta chains were listed as associated with cytomegalovirus. Most TCR sequences were observed very rarely across donors, whereas some public TCRs were present in many individuals. In an earlier analysis of some 500 of the donors, most TCR beta V segments were observed in productive rearrangements about 87% or about 30% of the time, broadly matching IMGT annotations. Compared with the roughly 720-donor mean, donors in an Asian-associated ancestry cluster had fewer N-insertions in productive TCRs, according to a later genetic analysis. Because HLA typing was missing for some donors at each locus, association tests included only the typed subset.

CDR3 length: 13 amino acids, cysteine to phenylalanine. The only DNA kept is the CDR3, 39 bases in frame from the first base. Deletion took 10 bases off V and 3 bases off J, with a span of 16 bases between the germline ends. Reading the germline V gene gives CDR1 KGHSH and CDR2 LQKENI. In this chain, TRBV18 is recombined with TRBJ2-7; the D gene is perhaps TRBD1, from 8 matching bases. Sequences were obtained from PBMCs. The receptor comes from a man between 25 and 39 years old in good health and CMV-seropositive. The CDR3 loop reads CATMDREGYEQYF. The nucleotide sequence reads TGTGCCACCATGGACAGGGAGGGCTACGAGCAGTACTTC.